This TCR beta chain was sequenced for a study of shared clonotypes between healthy human individuals. At the level of the study: Per donor, three plates held CD4 naive cells, three held CD4 memory, two held CD8 naive and one held CD8 memory.

About this clone: Its antigen is currently unknown.

This CDR3 comprises 14 residues. The V gene lost 8 bases and the J gene lost 2 bases, with 14 bases spanning the gap. Germline V gene lookup returns CDR1 SGHTA and CDR2 FQGTGA. Findings of the study overall: Larger estimated richness was generally recorded for naive subsets relative to memory subsets. Rarefaction gave evidence that sorted-subset sequencing remained incomplete despite large depth.

Sequenced by immunoSEQ multiplex PCR; TCRdb stores in-frame clones only, minus some. The table lists roughly 110,000 clones, 68% of them singletons. The specimen was memory CD8+ T cells sorted from blood. Specified subset: CD45RO+ cells pooled with CCR7-negative TemRA cells. This TCR was sampled from a woman in her 30s in good health. This rearrangement joins TRBV7-3 to TRBJ2-3; D uncertain. The CDR3 region is CASPGVPYTDTQYF. Here the CDR3 DNA reads TGTGCCAGCCCCGGCGTTCCCTACACAGATACGCAGTATTTT.